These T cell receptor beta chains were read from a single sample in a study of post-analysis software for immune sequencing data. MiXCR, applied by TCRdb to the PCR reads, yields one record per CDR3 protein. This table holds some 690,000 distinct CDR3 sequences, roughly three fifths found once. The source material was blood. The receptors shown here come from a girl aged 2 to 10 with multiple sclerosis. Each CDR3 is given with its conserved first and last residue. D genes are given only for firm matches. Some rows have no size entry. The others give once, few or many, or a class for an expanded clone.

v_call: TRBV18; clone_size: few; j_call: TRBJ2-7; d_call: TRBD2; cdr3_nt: TGTGCCAGCTCACAGGGAGGGAGAAACGAGCAGTACTTC; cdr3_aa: CASSQGGRNEQYF
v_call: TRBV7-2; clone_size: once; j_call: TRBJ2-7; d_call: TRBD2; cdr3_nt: TGTGCCAGCAGCTTAGAGGCCCCGGGACTAGCCTACGAGCAGTACTTC; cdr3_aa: CASSLEAPGLAYEQYF
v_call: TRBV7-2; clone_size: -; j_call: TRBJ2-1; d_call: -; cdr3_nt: TGTGCCAGCAGCTCCCCTCCGCATGAGCAGTTCTTC; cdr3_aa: CASSSPPHEQFF
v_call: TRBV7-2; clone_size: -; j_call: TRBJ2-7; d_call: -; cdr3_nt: TGTGCCAGCAGCTTAGGTCCTTTGGACTCGGGATCCGAGCAGTACTTC; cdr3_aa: CASSLGPLDSGSEQYF
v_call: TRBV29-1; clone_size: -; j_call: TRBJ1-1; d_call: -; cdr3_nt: TGCAGCGTCCTGGGGGAGTTCTACGAAGCTTTCTTT; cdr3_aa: CSVLGEFYEAFF
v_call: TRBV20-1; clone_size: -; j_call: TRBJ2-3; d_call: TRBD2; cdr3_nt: TGCAGTGCTAGAGTGGAGACTAGCGTCACAGATACGCAGTATTTT; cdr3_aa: CSARVETSVTDTQYF
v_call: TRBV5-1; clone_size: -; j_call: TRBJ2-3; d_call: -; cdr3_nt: TGCGCCAGCAGCCGACTGACTCAGGATACGCAGTATTTT; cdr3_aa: CASSRLTQDTQYF
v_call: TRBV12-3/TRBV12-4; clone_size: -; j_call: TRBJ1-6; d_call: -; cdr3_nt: TGTGCCAGCAGTTTGGTCCCCAGTGGGAATAATTCACCCCTCCACTTT; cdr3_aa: CASSLVPSGNNSPLHF
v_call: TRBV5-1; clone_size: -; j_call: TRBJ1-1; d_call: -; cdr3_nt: TGCGCCAGCAGCCTCGACAGAATCTACACTGAAGCTTTCTTT; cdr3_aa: CASSLDRIYTEAFF
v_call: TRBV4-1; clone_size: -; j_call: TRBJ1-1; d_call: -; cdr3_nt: TGCGCCAGCAGCCAGAAAGGAGCGGGTTTCAACACTGAAGCTTTCTTT; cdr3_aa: CASSQKGAGFNTEAFF
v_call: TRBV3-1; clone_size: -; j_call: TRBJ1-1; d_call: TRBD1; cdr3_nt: TGTGCCAGCAGCCACGGACAGGGGGGGAGCGAGACTGAAGCTTTCTTT; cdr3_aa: CASSHGQGGSETEAFF
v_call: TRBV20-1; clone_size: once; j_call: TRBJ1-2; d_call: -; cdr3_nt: TGCAGTGCTAGAGATCTTGGGGGGCAGGCGGGCTACACCTTC; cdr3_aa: CSARDLGGQAGYTF
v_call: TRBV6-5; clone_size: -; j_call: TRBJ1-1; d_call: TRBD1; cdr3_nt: TGTGCCAGCAGTTACTATATGCAGGGGGCGTCGACTGAAGCTTTCTTT; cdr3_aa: CASSYYMQGASTEAFF
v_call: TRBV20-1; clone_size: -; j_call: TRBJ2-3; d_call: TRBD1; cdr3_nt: TGCAGTGCCTTGACAGGGGGCACAGATACGCAGTATTTT; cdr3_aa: CSALTGGTDTQYF
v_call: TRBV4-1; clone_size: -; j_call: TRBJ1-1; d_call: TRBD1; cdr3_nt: TGCGCCAGCAGCCAGGGGGACAGGTCGAACACTGAAGCTTTCTTT; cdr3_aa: CASSQGDRSNTEAFF
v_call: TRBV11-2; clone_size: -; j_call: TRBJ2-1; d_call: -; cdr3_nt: TGTGCCAGCAGCTCAGAGATAAGCTCCTACAATGAGCAGTTCTTC; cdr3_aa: CASSSEISSYNEQFF
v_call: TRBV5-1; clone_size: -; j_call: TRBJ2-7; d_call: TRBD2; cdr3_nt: TGCGCCAGCAGCTCAGGCGGGAGGATTACCGAGCAGTACTTC; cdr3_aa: CASSSGGRITEQYF
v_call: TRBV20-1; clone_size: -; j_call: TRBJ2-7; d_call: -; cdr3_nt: TGCAGTGCTCAAGGGCAAACAGCCCCCTACGAGCAGTACTTC; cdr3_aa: CSAQGQTAPYEQYF
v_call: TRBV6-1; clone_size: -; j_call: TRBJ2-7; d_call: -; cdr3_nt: TGTGCCAGCGGCCGGACTGGTTACGAGCAGTACTTC; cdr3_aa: CASGRTGYEQYF
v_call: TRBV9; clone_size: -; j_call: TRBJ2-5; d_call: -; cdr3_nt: TGTGCCAGCAGCGTATCCGGGGGCTTACAAGAGACCCAGTACTTC; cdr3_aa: CASSVSGGLQETQYF
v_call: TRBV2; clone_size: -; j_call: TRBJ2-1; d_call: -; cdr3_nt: TGTGCCAGCAGGTCCAACTATGAGCAGTTCTTC; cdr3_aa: CASRSNYEQFF
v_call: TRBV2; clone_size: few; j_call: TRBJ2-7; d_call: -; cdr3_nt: TGTGCCAGCGACATAGAGGAAAACGGAACCTACGAGCAGTACTTC; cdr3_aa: CASDIEENGTYEQYF
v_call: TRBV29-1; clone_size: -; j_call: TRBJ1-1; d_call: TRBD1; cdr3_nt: TGCAGCGTTGAGGGACAGATTAACACTGAAGCTTTCTTT; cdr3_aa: CSVEGQINTEAFF